Listed below are T cell receptor beta chains from one sample, sequenced in a study of T cell repertoires in cytomegalovirus infection. Using its own MiXCR run on the reads, TCRdb lists one record per CDR3 protein. The sample includes 150,000 to 200,000 distinct CDR3 sequences, 28% of them seen just once. Material: PBMCs. The receptors originated from a human donor in good health (CMV status not recorded). Some clones in this sample may be carry-over from other donors' samples. CDR3s include the opening cysteine and the closing phenylalanine or tryptophan. Fields, in order: J gene, V gene, D gene, CDR3 protein. D genes are given only for firm matches.

>TRBJ2-1|TRBV5-4|TRBD1
CASSPTGGEQFF
>TRBJ2-7|TRBV2|TRBD2
CASRKRGGISYEQYF
>TRBJ2-2|TRBV6-2/TRBV6-3|.
CASTNPNGELFF
>TRBJ1-6|TRBV18|.
CASSPLENSPLHF
>TRBJ2-2|TRBV11-2|TRBD1
CASSLDPGGTGELFF
>TRBJ2-1|TRBV20-1|TRBD2
CSARDTQRGARSYNEQFF
>TRBJ1-3|TRBV13|.
CASSLGTQGVSGNTIYF
>TRBJ1-1|TRBV19|.
CASTRGGMSEAFF
>TRBJ2-1|TRBV5-6|.
CASSRQANNEQFF
>TRBJ2-1|TRBV5-1|.
CASSLANLGQFF
>TRBJ1-5|TRBV10-3|.
CAIGGGKGNQPQHF
>TRBJ1-2|TRBV6-5|TRBD1
CATVDRGYGYTF
>TRBJ1-2|TRBV2|.
CASSVGRGSGYTF
>TRBJ1-4|TRBV20-1|.
CSARGGGVVREKLFF
>TRBJ2-6|TRBV3-1|.
CASSQDTLRSASGANVLTF
>TRBJ1-1|TRBV20-1|TRBD1
CSANWDRDRGSEAFF
>TRBJ1-2|TRBV9|.
CASSPRLGYGYTF
>TRBJ1-1|TRBV14|.
CASSLITGEAFF
>TRBJ2-7|TRBV6-6|TRBD1
CASNPGQDTGYEQYF
>TRBJ2-7|TRBV7-2|.
CASSLGGGPYEQYF
>TRBJ2-7|TRBV12-3/TRBV12-4|.
CASSLGGGVQRRQYF
>TRBJ2-5|TRBV2|.
CASSDRRSIQETQYF
>TRBJ2-2|TRBV20-1|.
CSAWAETTHANTGELFF
>TRBJ1-5|TRBV6-2/TRBV6-3|TRBD1
CASSLGQGVSNQPQHF
>TRBJ2-1|TRBV12-3/TRBV12-4|.
CASTGATFYNEQFF
>TRBJ1-2|TRBV29-1|.
CSVAFSPYGYTF
>TRBJ2-5|TRBV3-1|.
CASSQDQRETQYF
>TRBJ2-1|TRBV18|.
CASSPGFDEQFF
>TRBJ2-2|TRBV5-6|.
CASNHGQELFF
>TRBJ2-1|TRBV2|.
CASSPQVGGEQFF
>TRBJ2-7|TRBV7-2|.
CASSLVVGDSSYEQYF
>TRBJ2-2|TRBV20-1|.
CGGVRNTGELFF
>TRBJ1-1|TRBV5-6|.
CASNPWGGDTEAFF
>TRBJ2-2|TRBV5-4|TRBD1
CASSSQGQGNMTGELFF
>TRBJ1-4|TRBV2|.
CASRQVTDEKLFF
>TRBJ2-3|TRBV6-2/TRBV6-3|.
CASSYLNGGTQYF
>TRBJ1-1|TRBV7-2|.
CASSYSSGSNTEAFF
>TRBJ1-1|TRBV7-9|TRBD1
CASSNTQGRETEAFF
>TRBJ1-2|TRBV27|TRBD1
CASSRTGTKGGYTF
>TRBJ2-3|TRBV7-2|.
CASSSVGPDTQYF
>TRBJ2-3|TRBV18|.
CASSLRSATDTQYF
>TRBJ2-2|TRBV5-5|TRBD1
CASSLGQGAATGELFF
>TRBJ2-7|TRBV6-2/TRBV6-3|.
CASSTDGYEQYF
>TRBJ1-1|TRBV14|.
CASSRTAENTEAFF
>TRBJ1-5|TRBV7-2|.
CASSLNRENQPQHF
>TRBJ1-5|TRBV6-1|.
CASLEEGPQHF
>TRBJ1-1|TRBV12-3/TRBV12-4|.
CASSLASGTEAFF
>TRBJ2-3|TRBV6-5|.
CASRTDGEPDTQYF
>TRBJ2-3|TRBV11-2|TRBD2
CASSLYPTSGDGADTQYF
>TRBJ2-3|TRBV7-6|.
CASSLEDTDTQYF
>TRBJ1-2|TRBV7-2|.
CASSLASFSYGYTF
>TRBJ1-1|TRBV6-2/TRBV6-3|.
CASSYRQAVNTEAFF
>TRBJ2-2|TRBV7-6|TRBD1
CASSWDRGTGELFF
>TRBJ2-4|TRBV5-1|.
CDSSPGPGGDIQYF
>TRBJ1-4|TRBV18|TRBD1
CASSPSYPGTADEKLFF
>TRBJ2-5|TRBV30|.
CAWSVGGETQYF
>TRBJ2-2|TRBV7-2|.
CASSHGLPAAFANTGELFF
>TRBJ2-2|TRBV10-3|TRBD1
CAISAEGQGNTGELFF